This T cell receptor beta chain is from a study of blood T cell repertoires in COVID-19. Sequenced by immunoSEQ multiplex PCR; TCRdb stores in-frame clones only, minus some. Altogether some 250,000 clones are present, about 86% being singletons, with the ten largest covering about 2.9%. Germline lookup yields CDR1 SGHTA and CDR2 FQGNSA. The CDR3 is 15 amino acids. Germline trimming cut 8 bases from V and 4 bases from J; bases unmatched to any gene: 11. The clonotype was recovered from a woman younger than 45 who had recovered from COVID-19. J is TRBJ2-5 and V is TRBV7-2; 9 nucleotides agree with TRBD2. Sample: peripheral blood. Written as DNA, the CDR3 is TGTGCCAGCTCCCCCCTAGCGGGGATTCGAGAGACCCAGTACTTC. It specifies CASSPLAGIRETQYF.